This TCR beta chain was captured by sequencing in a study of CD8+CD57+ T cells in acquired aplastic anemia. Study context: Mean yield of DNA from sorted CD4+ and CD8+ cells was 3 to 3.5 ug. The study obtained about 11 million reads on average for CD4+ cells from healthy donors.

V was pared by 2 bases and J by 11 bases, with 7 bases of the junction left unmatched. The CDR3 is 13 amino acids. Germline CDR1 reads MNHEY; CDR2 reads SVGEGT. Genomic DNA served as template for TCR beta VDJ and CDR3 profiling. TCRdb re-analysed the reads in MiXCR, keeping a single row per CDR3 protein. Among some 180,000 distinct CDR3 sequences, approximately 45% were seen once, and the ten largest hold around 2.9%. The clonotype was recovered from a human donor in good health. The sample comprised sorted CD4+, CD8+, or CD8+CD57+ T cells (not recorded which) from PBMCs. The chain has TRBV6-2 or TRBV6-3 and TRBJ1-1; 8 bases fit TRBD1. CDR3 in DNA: TGTGCCAGCAGTTACCAGGGGGCGAATCGGGCTTTCTTT. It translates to CASSYQGANRAFF.